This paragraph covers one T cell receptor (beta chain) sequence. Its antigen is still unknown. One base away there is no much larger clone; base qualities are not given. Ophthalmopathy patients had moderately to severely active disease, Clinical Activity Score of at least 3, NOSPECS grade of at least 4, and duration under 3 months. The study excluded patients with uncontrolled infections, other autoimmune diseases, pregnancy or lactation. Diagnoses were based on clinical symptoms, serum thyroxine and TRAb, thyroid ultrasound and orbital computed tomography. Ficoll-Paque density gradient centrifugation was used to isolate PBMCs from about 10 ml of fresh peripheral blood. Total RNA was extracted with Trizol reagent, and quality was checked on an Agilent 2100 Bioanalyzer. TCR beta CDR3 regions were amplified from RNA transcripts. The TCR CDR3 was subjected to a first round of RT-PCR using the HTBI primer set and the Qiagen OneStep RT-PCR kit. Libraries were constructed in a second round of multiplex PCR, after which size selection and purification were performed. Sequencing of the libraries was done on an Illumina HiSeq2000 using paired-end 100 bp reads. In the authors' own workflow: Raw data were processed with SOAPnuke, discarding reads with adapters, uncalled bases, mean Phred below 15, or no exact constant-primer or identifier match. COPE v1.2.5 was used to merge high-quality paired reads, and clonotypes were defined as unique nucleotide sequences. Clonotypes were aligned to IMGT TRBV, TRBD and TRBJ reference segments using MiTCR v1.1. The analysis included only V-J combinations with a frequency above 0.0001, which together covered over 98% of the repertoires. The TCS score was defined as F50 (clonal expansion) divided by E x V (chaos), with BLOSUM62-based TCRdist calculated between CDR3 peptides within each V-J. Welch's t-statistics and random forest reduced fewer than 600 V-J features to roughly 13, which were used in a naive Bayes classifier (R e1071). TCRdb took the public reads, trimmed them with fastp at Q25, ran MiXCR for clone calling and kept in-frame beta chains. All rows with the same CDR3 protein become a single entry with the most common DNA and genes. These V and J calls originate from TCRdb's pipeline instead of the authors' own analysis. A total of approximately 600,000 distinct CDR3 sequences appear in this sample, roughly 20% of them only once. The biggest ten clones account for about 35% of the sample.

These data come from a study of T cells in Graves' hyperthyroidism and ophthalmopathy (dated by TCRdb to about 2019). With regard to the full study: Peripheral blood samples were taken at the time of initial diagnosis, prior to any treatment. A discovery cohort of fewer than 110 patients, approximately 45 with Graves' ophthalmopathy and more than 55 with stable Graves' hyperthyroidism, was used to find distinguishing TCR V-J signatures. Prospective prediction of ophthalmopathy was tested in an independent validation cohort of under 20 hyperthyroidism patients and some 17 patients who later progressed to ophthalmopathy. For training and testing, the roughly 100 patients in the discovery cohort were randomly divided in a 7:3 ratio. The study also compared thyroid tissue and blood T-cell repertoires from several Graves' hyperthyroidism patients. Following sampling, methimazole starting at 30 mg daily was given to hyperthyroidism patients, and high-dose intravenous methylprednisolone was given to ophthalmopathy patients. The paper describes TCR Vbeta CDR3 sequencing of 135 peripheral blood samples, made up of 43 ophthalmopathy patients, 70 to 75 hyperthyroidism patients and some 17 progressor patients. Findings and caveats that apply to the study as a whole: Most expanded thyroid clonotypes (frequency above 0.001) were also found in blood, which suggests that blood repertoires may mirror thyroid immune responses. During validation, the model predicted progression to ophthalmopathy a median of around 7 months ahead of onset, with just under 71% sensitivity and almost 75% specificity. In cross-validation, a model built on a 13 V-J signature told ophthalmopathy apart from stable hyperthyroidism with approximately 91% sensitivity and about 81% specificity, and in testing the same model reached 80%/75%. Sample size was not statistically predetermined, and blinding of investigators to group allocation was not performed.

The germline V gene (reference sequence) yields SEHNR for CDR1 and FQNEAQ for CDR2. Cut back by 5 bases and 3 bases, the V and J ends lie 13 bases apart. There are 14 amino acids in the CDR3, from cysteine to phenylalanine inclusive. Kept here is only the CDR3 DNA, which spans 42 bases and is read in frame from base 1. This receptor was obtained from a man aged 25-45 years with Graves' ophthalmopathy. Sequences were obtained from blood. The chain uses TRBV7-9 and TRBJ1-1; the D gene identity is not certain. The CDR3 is CASSPKVRDTEAFF. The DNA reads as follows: TGTGCCAGCAGCCCCAAAGTCCGGGACACTGAAGCTTTCTTT.